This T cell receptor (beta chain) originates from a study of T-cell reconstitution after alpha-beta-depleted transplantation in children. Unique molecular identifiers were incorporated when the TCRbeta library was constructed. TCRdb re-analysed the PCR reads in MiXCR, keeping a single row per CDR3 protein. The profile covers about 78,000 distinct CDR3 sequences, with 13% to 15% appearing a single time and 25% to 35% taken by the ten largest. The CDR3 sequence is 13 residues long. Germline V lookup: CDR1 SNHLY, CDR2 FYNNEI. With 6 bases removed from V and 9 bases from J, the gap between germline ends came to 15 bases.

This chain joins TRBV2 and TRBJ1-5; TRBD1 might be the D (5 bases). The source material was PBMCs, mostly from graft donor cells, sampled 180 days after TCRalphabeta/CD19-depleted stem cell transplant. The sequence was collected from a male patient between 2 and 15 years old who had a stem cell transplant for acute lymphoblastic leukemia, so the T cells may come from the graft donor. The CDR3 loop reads CASRPRQFGPQHF. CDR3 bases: TGTGCCAGCAGACCTAGACAGTTCGGGCCCCAGCATTTT.